Included here is one TCR beta chain sequence, with context. Antigen specificity is unknown. The V and J ends lost 5 bases and 7 bases respectively, with 14 bases between them. Germline V gene lookup returns CDR1 LNHDA and CDR2 SQIVND (reference sequence). The CDR3 loop spans 13 amino acids. This sample is part of a study of shared clonotypes between healthy human individuals. Authors' methods: From ImmunoSEQ came sequences covering only the junction and carrying no quality scores, so filtering differed. Libraries were prepared by immunoSEQ multiplex PCR; TCRdb keeps only in-frame clonotypes and omits some of them. The V and J calls and clone size come from that table; D and trimming were worked out from the DNA. Here the sample spans more than 1,200,000 clones, 97% to 99% being singletons. Study results and limitations: Non-shared clonotypes showed lower generation probabilities than clonotypes common to all four donors.

The rearrangement links TRBV19 to TRBJ1-1; D possibly corresponds to TRBD1 (5 bases). Material: naive CD4+ T cells sorted from blood. The subset here: CD45RA+ positively selected. This TCR was recovered from a man aged 30 to 45 in good health. The CDR3, as DNA: TGTGCCAGTAGTTCAGGGATTAGGGATGAAGCTTTCTTT. Amino acid sequence: CASSSGIRDEAFF.